This TCR beta chain was sequenced during a study of regulatory T cells in long-lasting Graves disease. Library construction for TCR beta used iRepertoire HTBI primers and Arm-PCR of CDR3 regions. A single record per CDR3 protein comes from TCRdb applying MiXCR to the multiplex PCR reads. The sample gives fewer than 650,000 distinct CDR3 sequences, 15% to 20% of which show up once; more than 10% is in the top ten. As for time point: newly diagnosed GD, antithyroid drugs for less than 3 months. After RNA was extracted from PBMCs, the TCR library was made from it. In each case, Graves' disease was diagnosed per American Thyroid Association guidelines. A volume of 7 to 9 milliliters of peripheral blood was collected in EDTA tubes. This clonotype was seen repeatedly, ten times or more. Germline V CDR1 and CDR2: SGHRS, YFSETQ. V was trimmed by 5 bases and J by 6 bases, leaving 15 bases between them. The CDR3 covers 14 residues.

These sequences were also reported in another study, on T cells in Graves' hyperthyroidism and ophthalmopathy. That source adds: A lack of ophthalmopathy progression within 18 months defined stable Graves' hyperthyroidism. Model predictions of ophthalmopathy came a median 6.5 months before onset.

The chain is built from TRBV5-1 and TRBJ2-1; no reliable D call. Here the sequenced sample was peripheral blood mononuclear cells (PBMCs), taken at new diagnosis, from a patient treated with antithyroid drugs. The clonotype originates from a man between 18 and 35 years old with Graves disease. The CDR3 DNA sequence: TGCGCCAGCAGGCTCGCAGACCCCGGCAATGAGCAGTTCTTC. The encoded protein is CASRLADPGNEQFF.